A selection of T cell receptor beta chains follows, all from one sample in a study of blood T cells in healthy people across ages. TCRdb passed the 5' RACE reads through MiXCR, listing each CDR3 protein once. The sample records hundreds of thousands of distinct CDR3 sequences, approximately 40% being singletons. Sample: blood. These receptors originate from a man older than 75 in good health. CDR3s include the opening cysteine and the closing phenylalanine or tryptophan. D genes are given only for firm matches. Clone size appears in some rows only: once, few, many, or a class for an expanded clone.

many	-	TRBJ1-5	TRBV6-2/TRBV6-3	CASSLGGGGNQPQHF	TGTGCCAGCAGCTTAGGGGGAGGTGGCAATCAGCCCCAGCATTTT
-	-	TRBJ2-7	TRBV5-1	CASRILGQGGPGEQYF	TGCGCCAGCAGGATACTTGGACAGGGAGGGCCCGGGGAGCAGTACTTC
-	-	TRBJ2-3	TRBV6-6	CASSYQSHTDTQYF	TGTGCCAGCAGTTATCAGAGCCACACAGATACGCAGTATTTT
-	TRBD2	TRBJ2-7	TRBV6-6	CASRGLGKNEQYF	TGTGCCAGCAGGGGACTAGGAAAGAATGAGCAGTACTTC
few	TRBD2	TRBJ2-3	TRBV2	CASSDGTSGRYTQYF	TGTGCCAGCAGTGATGGAACTAGCGGGCGATATACGCAGTATTTT
-	-	TRBJ2-3	TRBV21-1	CASTPRLAVSTDTQYF	TGTGCCAGCACTCCCAGACTAGCGGTTAGCACAGATACGCAGTATTTT
-	TRBD2	TRBJ2-5	TRBV11-2	CASSLGVSGSFETQYF	TGTGCCAGCAGCTTAGGGGTTAGCGGGAGTTTTGAGACCCAGTACTTC
-	-	TRBJ2-1	TRBV18	CASSPFQESYNEQFF	TGTGCCAGCTCACCATTCCAGGAGTCCTACAATGAGCAGTTCTTC
-	-	TRBJ2-7	TRBV20-1	CSASSMTGSYEQYF	TGCAGTGCTAGTTCTATGACAGGTTCCTACGAGCAGTACTTC
-	TRBD2	TRBJ2-1	TRBV7-2	CASSLSPSGGIAYNEQFF	TGTGCCAGCAGCTTATCCCCTAGCGGGGGGATCGCCTACAATGAGCAGTTCTTC
many	-	TRBJ2-5	TRBV7-2	CASSLELGTQYF	TGTGCCAGCAGCTTAGAGCTAGGGACCCAGTACTTC
-	-	TRBJ2-6	TRBV7-6	CASSPSGLTLFSGANVLTF	TGTGCCAGCAGCCCGTCTGGACTAACCTTATTCTCTGGGGCCAACGTCCTGACTTTC
-	-	TRBJ2-7	TRBV7-2	CASSAQGGPYEQYF	TGTGCCAGCAGCGCCCAGGGGGGGCCCTACGAGCAGTACTTC
-	-	TRBJ2-1	TRBV4-1	CASSPIGGGPNEQFF	TGCGCCAGCAGCCCAATAGGGGGGGGACCCAATGAGCAGTTCTTC
-	-	TRBJ2-1	TRBV20-1	CSAPPGEVSYNEQFF	TGCAGTGCTCCCCCGGGCGAGGTCTCCTACAATGAGCAGTTCTTC
-	-	TRBJ2-7	TRBV6-5	CASSYNQEDGTYEQYF	TGTGCCAGCAGTTATAATCAGGAGGACGGAACCTACGAGCAGTACTTC
few	-	TRBJ1-5	TRBV7-2	CASSLVQGLSNQPQHF	TGTGCCAGCAGCTTAGTTCAGGGTTTAAGCAATCAGCCCCAGCATTTT
-	TRBD2	TRBJ2-1	TRBV11-2	CASSFSGGYNEQFF	TGTGCCAGCAGCTTCAGCGGGGGGTACAATGAGCAGTTCTTC
few	-	TRBJ2-1	TRBV4-3	CASSQLPLAVGGGEQFF	TGCGCCAGCAGCCAACTCCCTTTAGCGGTTGGGGGAGGTGAGCAGTTCTTC
-	-	TRBJ1-2	TRBV7-2	CASGSQGRNYGYTF	TGTGCCAGCGGGTCTCAGGGGCGTAACTATGGCTACACCTTC
few	-	TRBJ2-1	TRBV12-3/TRBV12-4	CASRQPDYDSYNEQFF	TGTGCCAGCAGACAGCCGGACTATGACTCCTACAATGAGCAGTTCTTC
few	TRBD1	TRBJ2-5	TRBV6-5	CASSYRTGDDGETQYF	TGTGCCAGCAGTTACCGGACAGGGGACGACGGGGAGACCCAGTACTTC
few	TRBD2	TRBJ2-7	TRBV6-1	CASEPGSLIRGRDEQYF	TGTGCCAGCGAACCGGGTTCCCTAATCCGCGGGAGGGACGAGCAGTACTTC
few	-	TRBJ2-7	TRBV20-1	CRARGGDEQYF	TGCAGGGCGCGGGGTGGGGACGAGCAGTACTTC
many	TRBD2	TRBJ2-1	TRBV12-3/TRBV12-4	CASRPTLGTSGGAGHEQFF	TGTGCCAGCAGACCAACACTGGGGACTAGCGGGGGGGCCGGCCATGAGCAGTTCTTC
few	-	TRBJ1-6	TRBV7-3	CASSLTVRLSPLHF	TGTGCCAGCAGCTTAACGGTCCGTTTGTCACCCCTCCACTTT
-	TRBD1	TRBJ2-5	TRBV6-5	CASATGTVKETQYF	TGTGCCAGCGCTACCGGGACAGTAAAGGAGACCCAGTACTTC
-	-	TRBJ2-5	TRBV5-1	CASSLQGLTQETQYF	TGCGCCAGCAGCCTGCAAGGATTGACACAAGAGACCCAGTACTTC
-	-	TRBJ2-1	TRBV6-5	CASSSNKGTQETQFF	TGTGCCAGCAGTTCAAATAAGGGGACCCAAGAGACCCAGTTCTTC
-	TRBD1	TRBJ1-2	TRBV27	CASRPPGQINYGYTF	TGTGCCAGCAGACCACCGGGACAGATTAACTATGGCTACACCTTC
-	-	TRBJ2-7	TRBV10-3	CAISPGYEQYF	TGTGCCATCAGTCCCGGCTACGAGCAGTACTTC
-	-	TRBJ1-2	TRBV3-1	CASSQDFPRVSTNYSYTF	TGTGCCAGCAGCCAAGATTTTCCCAGGGTCTCGACTAACTATAGCTACACCTTC
-	-	TRBJ2-3	TRBV12-5	CASGPRTDADTQYF	TGTGCTAGTGGTCCCCGAACCGACGCAGATACGCAGTATTTT
-	-	TRBJ2-7	TRBV7-2	CASSSRVGGSYEQYF	TGTGCCAGCAGCTCCAGGGTTGGGGGATCCTACGAGCAGTACTTC
-	TRBD2	TRBJ2-1	TRBV14	CASSPGDRVGLAGVGNEQFF	TGTGCCAGCAGCCCGGGGGACAGGGTCGGACTAGCGGGAGTCGGCAATGAGCAGTTCTTC
-	TRBD2	TRBJ2-7	TRBV6-6	CASSQRDRQAYEQYF	TGTGCCAGCTCACAGCGGGACCGCCAAGCCTACGAGCAGTACTTC
-	-	TRBJ1-1	TRBV5-1	CASSLNGVNTEAFF	TGCGCCAGCAGCCTAAACGGGGTGAACACTGAAGCTTTCTTT
few	-	TRBJ1-2	TRBV28	CASTLSVANYGYTF	TGTGCCAGCACTCTGTCGGTAGCTAACTATGGCTACACCTTC
-	-	TRBJ1-5	TRBV6-6	CASTPYNRGGNNQPQHF	TGTGCCAGCACCCCATACAACCGAGGGGGGAATAATCAGCCCCAGCATTTT
once	TRBD1	TRBJ2-7	TRBV30	CAWSRGLGQGFYEQYF	TGTGCCTGGAGTCGGGGTTTAGGACAGGGGTTCTACGAGCAGTACTTC
-	-	TRBJ2-3	TRBV4-2	CASSQGPTLDTQYF	TGTGCCAGCAGCCAAGGCCCCACTCTAGATACGCAGTATTTT
many	-	TRBJ1-1	TRBV6-2/TRBV6-3	CASSLTGYTEAFF	TGTGCCAGCAGCCTCACAGGGTACACTGAAGCTTTCTTT
-	TRBD1	TRBJ1-1	TRBV9	CASSVAGTGTGAFF	TGTGCCAGCAGCGTAGCTGGGACAGGGACCGGAGCTTTCTTT
-	TRBD1	TRBJ2-5	TRBV5-1	CASSLSGQGVQETQYF	TGCGCCAGCAGCTTGAGCGGACAGGGGGTCCAAGAGACCCAGTACTTC
few	-	TRBJ2-1	TRBV11-2	CASRGRPDNEQFF	TGTGCCAGCAGAGGTAGGCCAGACAATGAGCAGTTCTTC
-	TRBD1	TRBJ1-5	TRBV27	CASSLRWTGGQYSNQPQHF	TGTGCCAGCAGTCTCCGCTGGACAGGAGGGCAATATAGCAATCAGCCCCAGCATTTT
-	TRBD2	TRBJ2-7	TRBV7-2	CASSLGGRNSYEQYF	TGTGCCAGCAGCTTAGGCGGGAGGAACTCCTACGAGCAGTACTTC
-	-	TRBJ2-5	TRBV20-1	CSAREVGSSVGTQYF	TGCAGTGCTAGAGAGGTGGGGTCCAGCGTTGGGACCCAGTACTTC
-	TRBD2	TRBJ2-5	TRBV28	CASSGDGGGNEQYF	TGTGCCAGCAGTGGGGACGGGGGAGGGAATGAGCAGTACTTC
once	TRBD2	TRBJ2-7	TRBV6-6	CASYWASGGSYEQYF	TGTGCCAGCTACTGGGCTAGCGGGGGCTCCTACGAGCAGTACTTC
-	TRBD1	TRBJ1-1	TRBV12-3/TRBV12-4	CASSWRTGVGNTEAFF	TGTGCCAGCAGTTGGCGGACAGGGGTTGGGAACACTGAAGCTTTCTTT
few	-	TRBJ2-1	TRBV5-5	CASSLYRGLVSNEQFF	TGTGCCAGCAGCTTATATCGGGGCCTTGTTTCCAATGAGCAGTTCTTC
-	-	TRBJ2-2	TRBV6-2/TRBV6-3	CASSYRWDDVRWTGELFF	TGTGCCAGCAGTTACAGGTGGGACGACGTCCGCTGGACCGGGGAGCTGTTTTTT
few	-	TRBJ2-1	TRBV14	CASSPPGLWGNEQFF	TGTGCCAGCAGCCCCCCAGGGTTATGGGGCAATGAGCAGTTCTTC